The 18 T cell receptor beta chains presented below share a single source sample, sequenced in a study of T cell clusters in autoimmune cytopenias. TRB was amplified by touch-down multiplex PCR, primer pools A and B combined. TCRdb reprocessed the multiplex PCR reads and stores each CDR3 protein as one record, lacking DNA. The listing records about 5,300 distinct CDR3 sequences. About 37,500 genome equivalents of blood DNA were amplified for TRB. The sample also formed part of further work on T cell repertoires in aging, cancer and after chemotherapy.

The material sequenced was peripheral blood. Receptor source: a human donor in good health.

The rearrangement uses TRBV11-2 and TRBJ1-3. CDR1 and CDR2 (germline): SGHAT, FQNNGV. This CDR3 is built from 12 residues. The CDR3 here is CASSFSGNTIYF. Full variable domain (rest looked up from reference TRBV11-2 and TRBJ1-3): EAGVAQSPRYKIIEKRQSVAFWCNPISGHATLYWYQQILGQGPKLLIQFQNNGVVDDSQLPKDRFSAERLKGVDSTLKIQPAKLEDSAVYLCASSFSGNTIYFGEGSWLTVV.

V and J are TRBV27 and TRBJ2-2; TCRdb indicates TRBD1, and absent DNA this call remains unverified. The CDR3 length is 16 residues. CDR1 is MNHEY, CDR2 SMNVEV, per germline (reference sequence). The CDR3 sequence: CASSPGTGTYTGELFF.

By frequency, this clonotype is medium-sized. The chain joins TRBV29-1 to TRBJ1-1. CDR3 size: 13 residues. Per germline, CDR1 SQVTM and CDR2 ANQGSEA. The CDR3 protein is CSVRDDRNTEAFF.

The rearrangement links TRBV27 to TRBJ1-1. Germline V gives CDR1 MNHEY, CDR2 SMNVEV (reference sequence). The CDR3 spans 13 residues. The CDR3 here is CASSSSLNTEAFF.

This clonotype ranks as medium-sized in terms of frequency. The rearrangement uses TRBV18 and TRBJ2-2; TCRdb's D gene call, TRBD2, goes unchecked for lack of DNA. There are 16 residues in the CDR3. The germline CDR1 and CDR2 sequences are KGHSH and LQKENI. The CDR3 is CASSPLAGANTGELFF. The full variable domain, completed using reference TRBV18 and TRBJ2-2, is NAGVMQNPRHLVRRRGQEARLRCSPMKGHSHVYWYRQLPEEGLKFMVYLQKENIIDESGMPKERFSAEFPKEGPSILRIQQVVRGDSAAYFCASSPLAGANTGELFFGEGSRLTVL.

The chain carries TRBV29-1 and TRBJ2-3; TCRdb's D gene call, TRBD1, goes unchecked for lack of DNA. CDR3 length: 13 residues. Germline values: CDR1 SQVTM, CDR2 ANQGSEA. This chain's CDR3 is CSALTGGADTQYF.

The CDR3 reads CASSPPDRLDEQFF. The rearrangement uses TRBV7-9 and TRBJ2-1; TCRdb selects TRBD1, and the lack of DNA leaves this call unchecked. The CDR3 contains 14 residues. Germline loops: CDR1 SEHNR, CDR2 FQNEAQ (reference sequence). Based on the CDR3 plus reference TRBV7-9 and TRBJ2-1, the full variable domain is DTGVSQNPRHKITKRGQNVTFRCDPISEHNRLYWYRQTLGQGPEFLTYFQNEAQLEKSRLLSDRFSAERPKGSFSTLEIQRTEQGDSAMYLCASSPPDRLDEQFFGPGTRLTVL.

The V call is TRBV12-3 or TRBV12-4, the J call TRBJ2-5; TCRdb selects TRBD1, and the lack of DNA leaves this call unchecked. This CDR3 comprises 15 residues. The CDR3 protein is CASSTRIGTEETQYF.

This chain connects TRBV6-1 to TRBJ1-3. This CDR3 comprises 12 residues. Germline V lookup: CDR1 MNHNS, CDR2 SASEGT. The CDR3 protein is CASSKQGNTIYF.

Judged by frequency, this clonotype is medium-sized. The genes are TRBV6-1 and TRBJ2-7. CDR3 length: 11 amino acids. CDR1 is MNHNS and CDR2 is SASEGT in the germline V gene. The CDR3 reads CASSDPYEQYF.

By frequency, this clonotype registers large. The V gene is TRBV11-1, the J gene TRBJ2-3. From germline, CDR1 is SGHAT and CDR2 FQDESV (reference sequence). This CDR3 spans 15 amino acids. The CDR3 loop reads CASSLVATSTDTQYF. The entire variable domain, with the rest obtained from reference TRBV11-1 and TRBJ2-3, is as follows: EAEVAQSPRYKITEKSQAVAFWCDPISGHATLYWYRQILGQGPELLVQFQDESVVDDSQLPKDRFSAERLKGVDSTLKIQPAELGDSAMYLCASSLVATSTDTQYFGPGTRLTVL.

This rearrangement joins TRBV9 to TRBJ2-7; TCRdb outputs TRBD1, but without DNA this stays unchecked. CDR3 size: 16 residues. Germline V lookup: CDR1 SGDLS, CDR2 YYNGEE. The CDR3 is CASSSQPFLGTGEQYF.

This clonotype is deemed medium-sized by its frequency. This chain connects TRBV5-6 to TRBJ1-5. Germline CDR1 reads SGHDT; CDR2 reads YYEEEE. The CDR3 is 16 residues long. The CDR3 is CASSLGGIHSNQPQHF.

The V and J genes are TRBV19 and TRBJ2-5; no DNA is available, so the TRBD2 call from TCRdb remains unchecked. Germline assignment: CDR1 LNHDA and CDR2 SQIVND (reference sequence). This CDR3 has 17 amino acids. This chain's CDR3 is CASIPTRGLAGGETQYF.

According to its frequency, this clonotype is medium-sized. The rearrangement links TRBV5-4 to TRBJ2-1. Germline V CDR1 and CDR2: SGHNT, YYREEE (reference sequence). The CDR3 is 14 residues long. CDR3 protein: CASSLLASNNEQFF.

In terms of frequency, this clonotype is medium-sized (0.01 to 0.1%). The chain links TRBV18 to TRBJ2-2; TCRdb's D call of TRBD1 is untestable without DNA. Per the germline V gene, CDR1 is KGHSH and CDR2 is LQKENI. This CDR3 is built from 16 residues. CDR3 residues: CASSPSGQGDAGELFF.

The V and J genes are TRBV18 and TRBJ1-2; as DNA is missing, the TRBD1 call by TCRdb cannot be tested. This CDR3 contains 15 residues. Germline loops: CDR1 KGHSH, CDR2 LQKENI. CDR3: CASSPPPGINYGYTF.

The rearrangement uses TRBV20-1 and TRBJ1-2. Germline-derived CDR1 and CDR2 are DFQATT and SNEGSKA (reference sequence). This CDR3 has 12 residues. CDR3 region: CSATGGRYGYTF.